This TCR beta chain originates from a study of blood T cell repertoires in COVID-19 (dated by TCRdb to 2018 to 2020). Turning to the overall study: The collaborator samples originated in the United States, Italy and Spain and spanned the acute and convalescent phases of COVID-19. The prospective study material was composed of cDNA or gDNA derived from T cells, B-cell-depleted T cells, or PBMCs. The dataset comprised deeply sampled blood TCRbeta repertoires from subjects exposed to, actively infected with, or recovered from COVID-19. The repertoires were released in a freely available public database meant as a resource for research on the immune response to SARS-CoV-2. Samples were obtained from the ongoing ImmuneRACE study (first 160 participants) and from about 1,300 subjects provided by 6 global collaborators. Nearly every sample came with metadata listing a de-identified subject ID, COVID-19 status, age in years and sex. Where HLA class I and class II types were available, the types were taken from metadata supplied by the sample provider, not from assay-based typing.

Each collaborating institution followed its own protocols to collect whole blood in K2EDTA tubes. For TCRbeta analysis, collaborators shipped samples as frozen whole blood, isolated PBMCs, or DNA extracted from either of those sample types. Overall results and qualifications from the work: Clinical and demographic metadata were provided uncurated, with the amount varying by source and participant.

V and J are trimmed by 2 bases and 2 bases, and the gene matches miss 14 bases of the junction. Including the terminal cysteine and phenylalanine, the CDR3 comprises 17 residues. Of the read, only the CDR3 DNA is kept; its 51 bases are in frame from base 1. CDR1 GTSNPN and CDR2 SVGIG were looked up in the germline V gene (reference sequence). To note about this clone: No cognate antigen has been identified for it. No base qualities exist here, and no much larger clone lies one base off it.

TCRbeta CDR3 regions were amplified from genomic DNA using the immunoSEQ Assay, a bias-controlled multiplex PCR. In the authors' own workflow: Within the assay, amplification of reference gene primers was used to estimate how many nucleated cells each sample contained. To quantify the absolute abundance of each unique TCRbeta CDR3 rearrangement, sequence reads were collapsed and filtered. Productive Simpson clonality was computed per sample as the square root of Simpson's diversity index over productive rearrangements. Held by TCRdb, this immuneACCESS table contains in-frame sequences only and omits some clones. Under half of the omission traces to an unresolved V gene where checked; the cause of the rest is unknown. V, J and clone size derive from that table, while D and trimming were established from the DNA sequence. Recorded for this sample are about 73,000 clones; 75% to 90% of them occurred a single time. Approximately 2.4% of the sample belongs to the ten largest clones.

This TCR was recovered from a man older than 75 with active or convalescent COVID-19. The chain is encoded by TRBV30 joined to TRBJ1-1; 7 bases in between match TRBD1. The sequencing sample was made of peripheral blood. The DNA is TGTGCCTGGAGTTTTGAGGGGGCCAGGCGGAAAAACACTGAAGCTTTCTTT. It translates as CAWSFEGARRKNTEAFF.